These 19 T cell receptor beta chains share one sample of origin, sequenced in a study of blood T cell repertoires in COVID-19. Assay used: immunoSEQ multiplex PCR; TCRdb lists only in-frame clones, some missing. This repertoire shows under 100,000 clones, about 87% found once; its top ten account for about 15%. The specimen was peripheral blood. The source of these receptors is a human donor in a cohort sampled during active COVID-19.

The rearrangement uses TRBV5-1 and TRBJ1-4; D is possibly TRBD1 (5 bases). V lost 1 base, J lost 7 bases, and 14 bases lay in between. The CDR3 sequence is 15 residues long. Germline V lookup: CDR1 SGHRS, CDR2 YFSETQ. CDR3 sequence reads: CASSLSYERGEKLFF. CDR3 sequence (DNA): TGCGCCAGCAGCTTGAGTTATGAAAGGGGTGAAAAACTGTTTTTT. The full variable domain, in which reference TRBV5-1 and TRBJ1-4 provide the parts outside the CDR3, is KAGVTQTPRYLIKTRGQQVTLSCSPISGHRSVSWYQQTPGQGLQFLFEYFSETQRNKGNFPGRFSGRQFSNSRSEMNVSTLELGDSALYLCASSLSYERGEKLFFGSGTQLSVL.

This clone was counted a few times. The V gene is TRBV7-9, the J gene TRBJ1-6; unclear D gene. Germline V gives CDR1 SEHNR, CDR2 FQNEAQ (reference sequence). This CDR3 is 15 amino acids long. V was pared by 1 base and J by 3 bases, with 7 bases between. CDR3 region: CASSLDASYNSPLHF. CDR3 nucleotide sequence: TGTGCCAGCAGCTTAGACGCCAGCTATAATTCACCCCTCCACTTT.

The CDR3, as DNA: TGCGCCAGCAGCCAAGAAAGGCGGGGGAACTACGAGCAGTACTTC. Amino acids: CASSQERRGNYEQYF. The chain recombines TRBV4-1 with TRBJ2-7; 7 bases agree with TRBD2. The V gene's germline CDR1 is MGHRA and CDR2 YSYEKL. CDR3 length: 15 residues. The ends lost 0 bases at V and 3 bases at J; junction bases unmatched: 5.

V usage is TRBV28 and J usage is TRBJ1-2; 7 bases agree with TRBD1. CDR1 MDHEN and CDR2 SYDVKM come from the germline V gene. V gave up 6 bases and J gave up 2 bases; unmatched junction bases: 6. The CDR3 contains 14 residues. The CDR3 nucleotides are TGTGCCAGCAGCGAACGGACAGGCAACTATGGCTACACCTTC. This encodes CASSERTGNYGYTF.

V and J are TRBV28 and TRBJ1-5; no reliable D call. Trimming cost V 10 bases and J 6 bases, with 13 bases left between them. Germline CDR1 MDHEN, CDR2 SYDVKM. The CDR3 consists of 12 residues. The CDR3 sequence: CATAARSQPQHF. CDR3 sequence (DNA): TGTGCCACCGCCGCAAGGAGTCAGCCCCAGCATTTT.

This clone has only a few counts. This chain links TRBV14 with TRBJ1-6, with D tentatively TRBD1 (5 bases). From germline, CDR1 is SGHDN and CDR2 FVKESK. V shed 1 base and J shed 3 bases, with 7 bases lying between them. CDR3 length equals 15 residues. The CDR3 region has the DNA TGTGCCAGCAGCCAAGGCCAGGGCTATAATTCACCCCTCCACTTT. This encodes CASSQGQGYNSPLHF. Full variable domain (outside the CDR3, taken from reference TRBV14 and TRBJ1-6): EAGVTQFPSHSVIEKGQTVTLRCDPISGHDNLYWYRRVMGKEIKFLLHFVKESKQDESGMPNNRFLAERTGGTYSTLKVQPAELEDSGVYFCASSQGQGYNSPLHFGNGTRLTVT.

The rearrangement links TRBV7-2 to TRBJ2-1; 11 bases line up with TRBD2. The CDR3 totals 15 residues. With V trimmed by 5 bases and J by 4 bases, 4 bases remained unmatched. Germline lookup yields CDR1 SGHTA and CDR2 FQGNSA. CDR3 loop: CASSQGLAVYNEQFF. The CDR3 coding sequence is TGTGCCAGCAGCCAGGGACTAGCGGTATACAATGAGCAGTTCTTC.

The chain joins TRBV28 to TRBJ2-5, with 7 bases lining up with TRBD1. CDR3 length: 15 residues. V shed 6 bases, J shed 2 bases, and the junction held 9 bases outside the gene matches. The germline V gene encodes CDR1 MDHEN and CDR2 SYDVKM. CDR3 protein: CASRSRKTGQETQYF. CDR3 nucleotides: TGTGCCAGCAGGTCCAGGAAGACAGGGCAAGAGACCCAGTACTTC.

J is TRBJ2-3 and V is TRBV24-1; 11 nucleotides match TRBD2. The CDR3 length is 16 residues. V shed 1 base and J 2 bases; nucleotides not matched to a gene: 1. CDR1 is KGHDR, CDR2 SFDVKD, per germline. Here the CDR3 DNA reads TGTGCCACCAGTGATTTTAGCGGGGGGGACACAGATACGCAGTATTTT. Encoded protein: CATSDFSGGDTDTQYF.

On this clone itself: At one of its ends the junction is not consistent with the germline gene, which may arise from a read error. The gene calls are TRBV6-1 and TRBJ1-2; D perhaps matches TRBD1 (5 bases). The germline gives CDR1 MNHNS, CDR2 SASEGT. The CDR3 has 14 amino acids. This chain's CDR3 is CASREGPGNYGYTF. The CDR3 coding sequence is TGTGCCAGCAGGGAAGGCCCAGGGAACTATGGCTACACCTTC.

This chain links TRBV3-1 (or the pseudogene TRBV3-2) with TRBJ2-5; the match to TRBD2 covers 9 bases. The germline CDR1 and CDR2 sequences are LGHDT and YNNKEL (reference sequence). This CDR3 has 17 residues. The J segment lost 7 bases and the V segment lost 4 bases, leaving 16 bases of the junction unmatched. CDR3 nucleotides: TGTGCCAGCAGCCTTAGACCCGGGACTAGCAGTCGGCGGACCCAGTACTTC. Protein: CASSLRPGTSSRRTQYF.

The rearrangement links TRBV24-1 to TRBJ2-1, with D uncertain. This CDR3 comprises 12 residues. Trimming removed 4 bases at V and 5 bases at J, with 5 bases between. From germline, CDR1 is KGHDR and CDR2 SFDVKD. The CDR3 region has the DNA TGTGCCACCAGTGACGGTGACAATGAGCAGTTCTTC. This sequence encodes CATSDGDNEQFF.

The V and J genes are TRBV29-1 and TRBJ1-1, with D maybe TRBD1 (6 bases). V dropped 7 bases and J dropped 9 bases, with 15 bases sitting between them. The CDR3 runs to 11 residues. The germline V gene has CDR1 SQVTM and CDR2 ANQGSEA. In DNA form, the CDR3 reads TGCAGCGCCGAGGTGGACAGACAAGCTTTCTTT. Translation gives CSAEVDRQAFF. The variable domain in full, completed from reference TRBV29-1 and TRBJ1-1, reads SAVISQKPSRDICQRGTSLTIQCQVDSQVTMMFWYRQQPGQSLTLIATANQGSEATYESGFVIDKFPISRPNLTFSTLTVSNMSPEDSSIYLCSAEVDRQAFFGQGTRLTVV.

This clone appeared a few times. The chain links TRBV6-4 to TRBJ1-1; 8 bases fit TRBD1. Germline V lookup: CDR1 MRHNA, CDR2 SNTAGT. The CDR3 totals 14 residues. V lost 5 bases and J lost 4; bases outside the gene matches: 6. DNA of the CDR3: TGTGCCAGCAGTCCAGGGGGCGCGGCCACTGAAGCTTTCTTT. It yields the protein CASSPGGAATEAFF.

V usage is TRBV5-1 and J usage is TRBJ1-1, with 10 positions matching TRBD1. The germline gives CDR1 SGHRS, CDR2 YFSETQ. The CDR3 has 16 residues. J was trimmed by 7 bases and V by 0 bases; bases with no gene match: 9. For the CDR3, the DNA is TGCGCCAGCAGCTTGGCGGAGACAGGGGGCGTCGATGAAGCTTTCTTT. Its protein is CASSLAETGGVDEAFF.

This CDR3 is CASSPGLAFTDTQYF. CDR3 nucleotide sequence: TGTGCCAGCAGCCCCGGACTAGCGTTCACAGATACGCAGTATTTT. V gene TRBV7-2 combines with J gene TRBJ2-3; 9 nucleotides align to TRBD2. The germline V gene encodes CDR1 SGHTA and CDR2 FQGNSA. This CDR3 spans 15 amino acids. With V trimmed by 5 bases and J by 2 bases, 5 bases remained unmatched.

The sample holds a few counts of this clone. The V and J genes are TRBV30 and TRBJ1-5; D uncertain. Germline V CDR1 and CDR2: GTSNPN, SVGIG (reference sequence). The V end was cut by 0 bases, the J end by 2 bases, with 14 bases between. The CDR3 has 16 residues. The CDR3 reads CAWSVEGASRNQPQHF. The CDR3, as DNA: TGTGCCTGGAGTGTAGAGGGAGCCTCACGCAATCAGCCCCAGCATTTT.

The rearrangement joins TRBV5-1 to TRBJ1-1; D remains ambiguous. V was clipped by 0 bases and J by 0 bases, with 6 bases between them. The germline CDR1 and CDR2 sequences are SGHRS and YFSETQ. The CDR3 consists of 14 residues. CDR3 loop: CASSLELMNTEAFF. The CDR3 nucleotides read TGCGCCAGCAGCTTGGAACTGATGAACACTGAAGCTTTCTTT.

V usage is TRBV10-2 and J usage is TRBJ1-4, with a tentative D call TRBD1 (5 bases). CDR3 size: 12 residues. Germline-derived CDR1 and CDR2 are WSHSY and SAAADI. The ends were cut back, 2 bases at V and 7 bases at J, with 5 bases in the middle. The CDR3 protein is CASSEDSEKLFF. CDR3 coding DNA: TGCGCCAGCAGTGAGGACAGTGAAAAACTGTTTTTT.